What follows is one TCR beta chain and its context. The antigen it binds to is not known. The input lacks base qualities; no much larger clone sits a single base away. This record belongs to a study of high-grade serous ovarian cancer treatment subgroups (dated by TCRdb to the early 2020s). A note on the overall study: On average, sequencing produced over 13,000 reads and approximately 7,500 unique TCR beta rearrangements for each sample. The study profiled TCR beta repertoires in high-grade serous ovarian cancer patients grouped by complete gross resection or neoadjuvant chemotherapy response under a laparoscopic triage algorithm. The approximately 30-patient cohort included approximately ten patients with no residual disease after primary surgery (R0), approximately ten excellent NACT responders, and approximately ten poor NACT responders. One primary tumor sample and two metastatic tumor samples were collected from each patient, for a total of fewer than 100 samples.

Collection of tumor samples took place before definitive surgery or chemotherapy. Genomic DNA extraction was performed by the MD Anderson Biospecimen Extraction Resource, and TCR sequencing was carried out by the MD Anderson Cancer Genomics Laboratory. Overall study results and their limits: Tumors from the same patient had repertoire similarity ranging from about 0.095 to 0.79, while tumors from different patients showed almost no similarity. TCR repertoire analyses focused on CDR3; CDR1 and CDR2 were not analyzed. TCR clonal relatedness showed a positive correlation with neoantigen level and a trend toward positive correlation with copy number variation and mutation load from whole-genome sequencing. Spatial information was not captured by bulk tumor TCR sequencing, so insight into HGSC tumor complexity and diversity was limited.

High-throughput TCR profiling via ImmunoSEQ was performed on the 80 to 100 tumor samples. On the authors' methods: Richness (unique productive sequences), clonality, evenness and relatedness were included as repertoire diversity metrics, and similarity between samples was assessed with the Bhattacharyya coefficient. A sensitivity analysis excluded TCRs with fewer than two reads and gave consistent conclusions. TCRdb retrieved this table from immuneACCESS and kept in-frame rearrangements only. Not all clones are present; in checked studies, unresolved V genes account for under half, and no reason is known for the remainder. The DNA was the basis for D and trimming; V, J and clone size are from that table. The table for this sample lists 12,000 to 15,000 clones; about 90% of them were counted only once. Around 6.5% of the sample is in the top ten clones. From the germline V gene, CDR1 is SGHDT and CDR2 is YYEEEE. Counted from cysteine to phenylalanine, this CDR3 has 15 amino acids. Here the CDR3 DNA is all that survives: 45 bases in frame from base 1.

The chain was built from TRBV5-6 and TRBJ2-5; TRBD2 matches 7 bases in the middle. The DNA end is more similar to TRBJ2-7, so the J call may be wrong. The source material was tumor tissue. This clonotype originated in a human donor with high-grade serous ovarian cancer. The DNA reads TGTGCCAGCAGCTTGCAGGGCGGGGGCTCCTACGAGCAGTACTTC. This sequence encodes CASSLQGGGSYEQYF.